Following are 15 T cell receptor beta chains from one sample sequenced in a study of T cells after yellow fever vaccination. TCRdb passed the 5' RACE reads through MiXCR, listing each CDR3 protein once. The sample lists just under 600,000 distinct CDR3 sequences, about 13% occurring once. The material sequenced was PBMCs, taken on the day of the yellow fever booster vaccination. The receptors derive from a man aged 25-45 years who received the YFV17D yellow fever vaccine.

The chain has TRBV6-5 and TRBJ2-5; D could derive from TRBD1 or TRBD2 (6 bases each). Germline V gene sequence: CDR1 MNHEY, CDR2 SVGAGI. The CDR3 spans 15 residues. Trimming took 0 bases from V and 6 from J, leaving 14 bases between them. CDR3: CASSYSVTGLKTQYF. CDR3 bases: TGTGCCAGCAGTTACTCAGTGACAGGACTAAAGACCCAGTACTTC.

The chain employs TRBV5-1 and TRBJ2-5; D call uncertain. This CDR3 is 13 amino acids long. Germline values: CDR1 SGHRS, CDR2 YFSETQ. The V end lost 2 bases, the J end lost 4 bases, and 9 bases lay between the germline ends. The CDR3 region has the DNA TGCGCCAGCAGCTTAAAGAGATCAGAGACCCAGTACTTC. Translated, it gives CASSLKRSETQYF.

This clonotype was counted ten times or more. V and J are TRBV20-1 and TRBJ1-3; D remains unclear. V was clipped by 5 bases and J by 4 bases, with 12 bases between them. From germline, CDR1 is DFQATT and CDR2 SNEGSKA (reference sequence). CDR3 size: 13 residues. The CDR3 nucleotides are TGCAGTGCTTCCGGATCCGCAGGAAACACCATATATTTT. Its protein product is CSASGSAGNTIYF.

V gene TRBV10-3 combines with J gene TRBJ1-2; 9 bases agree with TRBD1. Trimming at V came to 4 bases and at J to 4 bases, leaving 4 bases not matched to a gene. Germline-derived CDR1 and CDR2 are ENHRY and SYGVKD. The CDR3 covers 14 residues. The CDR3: CAISVGTGSYGYTF. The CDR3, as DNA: TGTGCCATCAGTGTAGGGACAGGGTCCTATGGCTACACCTTC.

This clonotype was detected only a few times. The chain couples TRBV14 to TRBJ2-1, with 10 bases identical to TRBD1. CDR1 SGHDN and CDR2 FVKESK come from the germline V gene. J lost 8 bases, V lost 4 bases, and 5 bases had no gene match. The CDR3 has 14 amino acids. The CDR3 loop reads CASSLGQGFDEQFF. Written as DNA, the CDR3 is TGTGCCAGCAGCCTGGGACAGGGGTTCGATGAGCAGTTCTTC.

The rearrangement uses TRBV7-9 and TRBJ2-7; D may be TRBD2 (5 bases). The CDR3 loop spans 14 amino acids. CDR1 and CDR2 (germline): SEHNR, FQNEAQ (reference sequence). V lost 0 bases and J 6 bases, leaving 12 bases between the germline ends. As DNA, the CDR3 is TGTGCCAGCAGCTTAGCGACCTCTAGCCGCGAGCAGTACTTC. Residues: CASSLATSSREQYF.

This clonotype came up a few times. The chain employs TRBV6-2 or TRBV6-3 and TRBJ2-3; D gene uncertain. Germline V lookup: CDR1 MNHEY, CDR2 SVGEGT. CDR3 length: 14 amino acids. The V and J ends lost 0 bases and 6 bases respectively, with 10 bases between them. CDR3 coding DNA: TGTGCCAGCAGTTACTCTTCGGTGGAGGATACGCAGTATTTT. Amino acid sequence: CASSYSSVEDTQYF.

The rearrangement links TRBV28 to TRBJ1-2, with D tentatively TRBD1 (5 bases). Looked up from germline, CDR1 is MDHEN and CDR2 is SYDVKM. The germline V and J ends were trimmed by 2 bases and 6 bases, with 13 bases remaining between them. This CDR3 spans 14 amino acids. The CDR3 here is CASSLVGALNGYTF. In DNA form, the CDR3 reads TGTGCCAGCAGTTTAGTAGGGGCTCTAAATGGCTACACCTTC.

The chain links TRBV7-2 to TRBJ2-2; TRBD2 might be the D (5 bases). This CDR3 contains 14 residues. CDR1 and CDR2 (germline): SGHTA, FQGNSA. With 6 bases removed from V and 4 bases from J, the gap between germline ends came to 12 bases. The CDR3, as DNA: TGTGCCAGCAGACGGACTGGCGCCACCGGGGAGCTGTTTTTT. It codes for CASRRTGATGELFF.

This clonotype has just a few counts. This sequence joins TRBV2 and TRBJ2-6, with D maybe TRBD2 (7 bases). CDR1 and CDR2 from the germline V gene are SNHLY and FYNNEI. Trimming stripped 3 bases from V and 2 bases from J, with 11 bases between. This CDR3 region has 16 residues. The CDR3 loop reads CASSEEGGAGANVLTF. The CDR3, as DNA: TGTGCCAGCAGTGAGGAAGGGGGGGCTGGGGCCAACGTCCTGACTTTC.

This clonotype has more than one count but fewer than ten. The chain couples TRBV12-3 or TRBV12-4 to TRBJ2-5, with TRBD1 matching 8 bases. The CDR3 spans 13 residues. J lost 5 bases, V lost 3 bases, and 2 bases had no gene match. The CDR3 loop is CASSFDRGETQYF. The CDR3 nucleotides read TGTGCCAGCAGTTTCGACAGGGGTGAGACCCAGTACTTC.

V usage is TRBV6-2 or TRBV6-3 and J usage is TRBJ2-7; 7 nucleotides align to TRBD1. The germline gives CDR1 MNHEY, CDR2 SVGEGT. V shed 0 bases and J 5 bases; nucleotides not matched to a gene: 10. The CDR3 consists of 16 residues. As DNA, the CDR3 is TGTGCCAGCAGTTACTCAGAGGGGGACAGACCAGACGAGCAGTACTTC. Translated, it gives CASSYSEGDRPDEQYF.

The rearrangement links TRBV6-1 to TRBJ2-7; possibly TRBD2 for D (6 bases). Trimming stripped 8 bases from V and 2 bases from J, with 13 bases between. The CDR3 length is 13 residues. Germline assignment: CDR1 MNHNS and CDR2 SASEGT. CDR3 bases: TGTGCCAGCGCCGGGACTCGAACCTACGAGCAGTACTTC. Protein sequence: CASAGTRTYEQYF.

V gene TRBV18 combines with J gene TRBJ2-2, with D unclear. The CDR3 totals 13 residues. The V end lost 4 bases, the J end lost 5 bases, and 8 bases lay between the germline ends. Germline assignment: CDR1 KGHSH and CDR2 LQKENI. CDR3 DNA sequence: TGTGCCAGCTCACTGCAGGAGACCGGGGAGCTGTTTTTT. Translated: CASSLQETGELFF. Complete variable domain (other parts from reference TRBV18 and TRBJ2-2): NAGVMQNPRHLVRRRGQEARLRCSPMKGHSHVYWYRQLPEEGLKFMVYLQKENIIDESGMPKERFSAEFPKEGPSILRIQQVVRGDSAAYFCASSLQETGELFFGEGSRLTVL.

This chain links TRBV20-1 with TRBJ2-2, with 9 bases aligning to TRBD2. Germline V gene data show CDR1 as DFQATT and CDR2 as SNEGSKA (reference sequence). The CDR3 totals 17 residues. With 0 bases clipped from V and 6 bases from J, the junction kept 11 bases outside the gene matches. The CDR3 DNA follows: TGCAGTGCTAGAGACCCGGGACTAGCCGGAGGGGCCGGGGAGCTGTTTTTT. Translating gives CSARDPGLAGGAGELFF.